The sequence of this TCR beta chain was determined in a study of graft-versus-host responses after intestinal transplantation. Points from the study as a whole: Recipient marrow harbored GvH clones, some of which surfaced first in ileum or blood.

Trimming took off 6 bases at V and 4 bases at J, with 13 bases between the two ends. The CDR3 spans 14 residues. From germline, CDR1 is SGDLS and CDR2 YYNGEE. As regards this clone: Its antigen remains unidentified.

Repertoires were generated with immunoSEQ multiplex PCR, while TCRdb's copy carries only in-frame clones and drops some. This sample carries 100,000 to 130,000 clones, roughly 89% of them seen once, and the ten largest clones take around 0.7%. The chain carries TRBV9 and TRBJ1-4; D remains unclear. This receptor was taken from a human donor who was the organ donor for an intestinal transplant. The specimen comprised unstimulated CD4+ T cells sorted from spleen or lymph node cells, sampled before transplant. CDR3 nucleotides: TGTGCCAGCAACTCGGACCTTAATAATGAAAAACTGTTTTTT. This gives the protein CASNSDLNNEKLFF.